These 16 T cell receptor beta chains originate from one sample sequenced in a study of CD8+ T cells in alopecia areata. As for treatment: oral pan-JAK inhibitor, 5-10 mg twice daily. As the sequencing template, cDNA was produced by extracting RNA and reverse transcribing it. The table came from immunoSEQ multiplex PCR; TCRdb's copy has only in-frame clones and leaves some out. The sample holds about 270,000 clones, about 62% seen once. The sample in question was CD4+ T cells sorted from blood, obtained at roughly week 53, from a patient treated with tofacitinib. These receptors were obtained from a human donor with alopecia areata.

The rearrangement links TRBV2 to TRBJ2-3, with 9 positions matching TRBD1. V lost 4 bases, J lost 2 bases, and 7 bases stayed unmatched. The CDR3 totals 16 residues. Germline V lookup: CDR1 SNHLY, CDR2 FYNNEI. CDR3 sequence (DNA): TGTGCCAGCAGTGTGGGGACAGGGCGGTTCACAGATACGCAGTATTTT. Amino acids: CASSVGTGRFTDTQYF.

The gene calls are TRBV6-1 and TRBJ2-1, with 9 bases fitting TRBD1. Trimming took 3 bases from V and 4 from J; bases not matched to a gene: 4. CDR1 is MNHNS, CDR2 SASEGT, per germline. The CDR3 sequence is 15 residues long. In DNA, the CDR3 is TGTGCCAGCAGTGAGCCCGGGACAGGGTACAATGAGCAGTTCTTC. Residues: CASSEPGTGYNEQFF.

This clone was detected only a few times. V and J are TRBV5-6 and TRBJ1-2; D gene unclear. The V and J ends lost 0 bases and 8 bases respectively, with 14 bases between them. CDR3 length: 14 residues. Germline V gives CDR1 SGHDT, CDR2 YYEEEE. The CDR3 DNA reads as TGTGCCAGCAGCTTGGGTCAGAATTTGCTCGGCTACACCTTC. It is translated as CASSLGQNLLGYTF.

The chain uses TRBV7-2 and TRBJ2-3; TRBD1 matches 9 bases. Germline lookup yields CDR1 SGHTA and CDR2 FQGNSA. V lost 6 bases and J lost 4; bases outside the gene matches: 8. CDR3 length equals 15 residues. The CDR3 spells CASRQDRGVSDTQYF. CDR3 in DNA: TGTGCCAGCAGGCAGGACAGGGGAGTCTCAGATACGCAGTATTTT.

The gene calls are TRBV6-5 and TRBJ2-7; weak D call: TRBD2 (6 bases). Germline loops: CDR1 MNHEY, CDR2 SVGAGI. This CDR3 comprises 12 residues. Trimming removed 5 bases from V and 6 bases from J, with 11 bases in between. The DNA for the CDR3 is TGTGCCAGCAGTCGAGCAGCGGGCGAGCAGTACTTC. Its translation is CASSRAAGEQYF.

The chain combines TRBV18 with TRBJ2-1; perhaps TRBD2 as D (6 bases). CDR1 and CDR2 from the germline V gene are KGHSH and LQKENI. V shed 8 bases and J shed 4 bases, with 18 bases lying between them. This CDR3 has 15 amino acids. CDR3 sequence reads: CASHELGREYNEQFF. The CDR3 coding sequence is TGTGCCAGCCATGAGCTCGGACGGGAGTACAATGAGCAGTTCTTC.

The rearrangement joins TRBV7-3 to TRBJ2-5; weak D call: TRBD2 (5 bases). Germline V gene data show CDR1 as SGHTA and CDR2 as FQGTGA. With 5 bases removed from V and 2 bases from J, the gap between germline ends came to 15 bases. CDR3 size: 15 residues. CDR3 amino acids: CASSPGSQIQETQYF. DNA for the CDR3: TGTGCCAGCAGCCCGGGGTCTCAGATACAAGAGACCCAGTACTTC.

The chain links TRBV23-1 to TRBJ2-7; the D gene is possibly TRBD1 (5 bases). TRBV23-1 is sorted into the ORF group, with uncertain function. The ends were cut back, 7 bases at V and 0 bases at J, with 13 bases in the middle. The CDR3 sequence is 14 residues long. The CDR3 here is CASNHDRSSYEQYF. The CDR3 DNA reads TGCGCCAGCAACCATGACAGAAGCTCCTACGAGCAGTACTTC.

The chain is built from TRBV4-1 and TRBJ2-7, with 10 bases that match TRBD1. The CDR3 contains 15 residues. V lost 4 bases to trimming and J lost 6 bases; unmatched junction nucleotides: 9. Germline lookup yields CDR1 MGHRA and CDR2 YSYEKL. The CDR3 DNA sequence: TGCGCCAGCAGCCTCAGGGACAGGGGTCCTAGCGAGCAGTACTTC. It codes for CASSLRDRGPSEQYF.

This clone came up a few times. The chain employs TRBV10-3 and TRBJ1-2; D is undetermined. The CDR3 loop spans 15 amino acids. V gave up 1 base and J gave up 0 bases, with 9 bases separating them. Germline V gene sequence: CDR1 ENHRY, CDR2 SYGVKD. This CDR3 reads CAISEWQTANYGYTF. The CDR3 region has the DNA TGTGCCATCAGTGAGTGGCAGACTGCTAACTATGGCTACACCTTC.

The chain couples TRBV7-9 to TRBJ2-3; a weak D match, TRBD1 (5 bases). The CDR3 extends over 19 amino acids. In germline, CDR1 is SEHNR, CDR2 FQNEAQ (reference sequence). Trimming shortened V by 1 base and J by 2 bases, and 22 bases separated the two germline ends. CDR3 nucleotides: TGTGCCAGCAGCTTAGGAGCCAGGGATGTTTCCCCTACCACAGATACGCAGTATTTT. Protein: CASSLGARDVSPTTDTQYF.

The rearrangement links TRBV18 to TRBJ2-7; D may match TRBD1 or TRBD2 (5 bases each). Germline V CDR1 and CDR2: KGHSH, LQKENI. The CDR3 consists of 14 residues. The V gene lost 3 bases and the J gene lost 1 base, with 10 bases spanning the gap. CDR3 loop: CASSPPRGSYEQYF. The CDR3 DNA reads TGTGCCAGCTCACCCCCGAGGGGATCCTACGAGCAGTACTTC.

This clone has only a few counts. The rearrangement links TRBV29-1 to TRBJ1-2, with a weak D call TRBD1 (5 bases). This CDR3 comprises 11 residues. The germline V gene encodes CDR1 SQVTM and CDR2 ANQGSEA. Trimming pared 8 bases from V and 4 bases from J, leaving 11 bases between. The CDR3 reads CSYWGTYGYTF. The CDR3, as DNA: TGCAGCTATTGGGGCACCTATGGCTACACCTTC.

The gene calls are TRBV29-1 and TRBJ1-2; no reliable D call. CDR3 length: 13 residues. Germline CDR1 is SQVTM and CDR2 is ANQGSEA. Trimming shortened V by 6 bases and J by 4 bases, and 15 bases separated the two germline ends. Here the CDR3 reads CSVARPLSYGYTF. In DNA, the CDR3 is TGCAGCGTGGCGCGGCCGCTTTCCTATGGCTACACCTTC.

The gene calls are TRBV29-1 and TRBJ1-1, with D uncertain. The CDR3 is 12 amino acids. CDR1 SQVTM and CDR2 ANQGSEA come from the germline V gene. The V gene lost 7 bases and the J gene lost 2 bases, with 11 bases spanning the gap. DNA for the CDR3: TGCAGCGCATATACAGCTAACACTGAAGCTTTCTTT. As protein: CSAYTANTEAFF.

J is TRBJ2-7 and V is TRBV9, with 8 bases lining up with TRBD2. CDR3 length equals 15 residues. Germline CDR1 is SGDLS and CDR2 is YYNGEE. The J segment lost 1 base and the V segment lost 3 bases, leaving 6 bases of the junction unmatched. CDR3 residues: CASSAASGSSYEQYF. CDR3 coding DNA: TGTGCCAGCAGCGCCGCTAGCGGGTCTTCCTACGAGCAGTACTTC.